Below, one T cell receptor (beta chain) is given with its context. The sample is drawn from a study of sequential checkpoint blockade in melanoma. Trimming left V 4 bases short and J 9 bases short, with 22 bases between. The CDR3 runs to 15 residues. In germline, CDR1 is MDHEN, CDR2 SYDVKM. Method: immunoSEQ multiplex PCR; TCRdb's copy keeps in-frame clones and lacks some. The sample carries more than 10,000 clones, around 25% recorded once. Treatment described: randomized to nivolumab then ipilimumab (arm A) or the reverse (arm B). Patients had received no earlier DNA-damaging chemotherapy. The clonotype originates from a human donor with melanoma. This rearrangement joins TRBV28 to TRBJ2-7; D remains ambiguous. The sample was tumor tissue (inferred from file names), taken from a patient given nivolumab and ipilimumab in sequence. CDR3 sequence reads: CASSSYRLITHGQYF. The CDR3 DNA sequence: TGTGCCAGCAGTTCCTACAGATTGATTACTCACGGGCAGTACTTC.